These 15 T cell receptor beta chains share one sample of origin, sequenced in a study of blood T cell repertoires in COVID-19. Method: immunoSEQ multiplex PCR; TCRdb's copy keeps in-frame clones and lacks some. The sample has 40,000 to 45,000 clones; approximately 94% are singletons. Source material: peripheral blood. The receptors derive from a man aged 50 to 59 with COVID-19, enrolled during active disease.

V usage is TRBV7-9 and J usage is TRBJ1-2, with TRBD1 matching 8 bases. Germline assignment: CDR1 SEHNR and CDR2 FQNEAQ (reference sequence). The CDR3 consists of 16 residues. The V gene end was trimmed by 4 bases and the J gene end by 2 bases; junction bases not matched to a gene: 9. This CDR3 reads CASSSFRDRKNYGYTF. CDR3 nucleotides: TGTGCCAGCAGCTCCTTCCGGGACAGGAAGAACTATGGCTACACCTTC.

The rearrangement uses TRBV6-6 and TRBJ2-7; D remains ambiguous. Trimming removed 6 bases at V and 2 bases at J, with 8 bases between. In germline, CDR1 is MNHNY, CDR2 SVGAGI (reference sequence). This CDR3 spans 12 amino acids. The CDR3 spells CASSPGTYEQYF. CDR3 nucleotides: TGTGCCAGCAGCCCAGGCACCTACGAGCAGTACTTC.

The rearrangement uses TRBV29-1 and TRBJ2-1; D is possibly TRBD2 (6 bases). The CDR3 is 13 residues long. Germline CDR1 and CDR2: SQVTM and ANQGSEA. Trimming pared 7 bases from V and 5 bases from J, leaving 15 bases between. This CDR3 is CSAASESHNEQFF. CDR3 DNA sequence: TGCAGCGCGGCTAGCGAGAGCCACAATGAGCAGTTCTTC.

The chain is built from TRBV19 and TRBJ1-4; D is unclear. This CDR3 comprises 14 residues. The V end was cut by 6 bases, the J end by 7 bases, with 15 bases between. Germline V gene sequence: CDR1 LNHDA, CDR2 SQIVND (reference sequence). The CDR3 here is CASRTTLGLEKLFF. CDR3 bases: TGTGCCAGTAGAACGACGCTAGGCCTTGAAAAACTGTTTTTT.

The chain links TRBV28 to TRBJ2-3; the match to TRBD2 covers 14 bases. Germline V CDR1 and CDR2: MDHEN, SYDVKM. The J segment lost 3 bases and the V segment lost 5 bases, leaving 10 bases of the junction unmatched. The CDR3 loop spans 18 amino acids. CDR3 in amino acids: CASSPRTSGRQSTDTQYF. The CDR3 region has the DNA TGTGCCAGCAGTCCCCGGACTAGCGGGAGGCAGTCTACAGATACGCAGTATTTT.

This clone was observed a single time. The chain combines TRBV5-4 with TRBJ2-5; the D gene is possibly TRBD2 (5 bases). The CDR3 length is 17 residues. Germline V gives CDR1 SGHNT, CDR2 YYREEE (reference sequence). The germline V and J ends were trimmed by 1 base and 5 bases, with 21 bases remaining between them. CDR3: CASSLWAFTAGGETQYF. The CDR3 DNA follows: TGTGCCAGCAGCTTGTGGGCCTTTACCGCGGGTGGGGAGACCCAGTACTTC.

The gene calls are TRBV27 and TRBJ1-4; TRBD1 might be the D (5 bases). The CDR3 length is 15 residues. CDR1 and CDR2 (germline): MNHEY, SMNVEV (reference sequence). V gave up 6 bases and J gave up 4 bases, with 15 bases separating them. CDR3 coding DNA: TGTGCCAGCAGACCCCAAACAGGTTATAATGAAAAACTGTTTTTT. Protein product: CASRPQTGYNEKLFF.

The genes are TRBV5-6 and TRBJ2-7, with 9 bases matching TRBD1. Germline V gives CDR1 SGHDT, CDR2 YYEEEE. The CDR3 is 16 residues long. Trimming cost V 1 base and J 3 bases; bases outside gene matches: 8. As DNA, the CDR3 is TGTGCCAGCAGCTTGATAGTGGGGACAGGGAACTACGAGCAGTACTTC. Its translation: CASSLIVGTGNYEQYF.

This chain links TRBV2 with TRBJ2-6; the match to TRBD1 covers 7 bases. Looked up from germline, CDR1 is SNHLY and CDR2 is FYNNEI. J was trimmed by 8 bases and V by 6 bases; bases with no gene match: 7. The CDR3 extends over 14 amino acids. CDR3 nucleotides: TGTGCCAGCAGGGACAGGCAAATTACCAACGTCCTGACTTTC. Translation gives CASRDRQITNVLTF.

This chain connects TRBV28 to TRBJ2-7; D might be TRBD2 (7 bases). V lost 3 bases, J lost 2 bases, and 11 bases lay in between. CDR3 size: 14 residues. Per germline, CDR1 MDHEN and CDR2 SYDVKM. As DNA, the CDR3 is TGTGCCAGCAGTTTCGGGGGGCCACCCTACGAGCAGTACTTC. Protein sequence: CASSFGGPPYEQYF.

This chain connects TRBV28 to TRBJ1-4; TRBD1 aligns across 7 bases. Germline V lookup: CDR1 MDHEN, CDR2 SYDVKM. The CDR3 sequence is 15 residues long. V was pared by 4 bases and J by 6 bases, with 8 bases of the junction left unmatched. The CDR3 is CASSSYRGVDEKLFF. Here the CDR3 DNA reads TGTGCCAGCAGTTCTTACAGGGGAGTGGATGAAAAACTGTTTTTT.

J is TRBJ2-7 and V is TRBV5-1, with D maybe TRBD1 (5 bases). Germline V gene data show CDR1 as SGHRS and CDR2 as YFSETQ. V was pared by 3 bases and J by 1 base, with 17 bases between. The CDR3 covers 16 residues. The CDR3 loop reads CASSSTDTYLSYEQYF. CDR3 nucleotide sequence: TGCGCCAGCAGCTCAACGGACACATACCTATCCTACGAGCAGTACTTC.

The genes are TRBV20-1 and TRBJ2-7, with unresolved D. Trimming stripped 5 bases from V and 7 bases from J, with 12 bases between. Germline CDR1 reads DFQATT; CDR2 reads SNEGSKA (reference sequence). This CDR3 contains 11 residues. The CDR3 here is CSAYVYEEQYF. The CDR3 DNA is TGCAGTGCTTATGTATACGAGGAGCAGTACTTC.

In DNA form, the CDR3 reads TGTGCCAGCGACCAGGGGGCTGCAGATACGCAGTATTTT. As protein: CASDQGAADTQYF. V is TRBV7-2 and J is TRBJ2-3, with 8 nucleotides matching TRBD1. Germline-derived CDR1 and CDR2 are SGHTA and FQGNSA. Germline trimming cut 8 bases from V and 4 bases from J; bases unmatched to any gene: 5. The CDR3 is 13 amino acids.

J is TRBJ1-1 and V is TRBV4-1; 7 positions match TRBD1. J gave up 4 bases and V 5 bases, and 7 bases lay outside the gene matches. In germline, CDR1 is MGHRA, CDR2 YSYEKL. This CDR3 spans 14 amino acids. DNA of the CDR3: TGCGCCAGCAGCGATAGGGGGACAGTCACTGAAGCTTTCTTT. Its protein is CASSDRGTVTEAFF.